The 24 T cell receptor beta chains listed next were all sequenced from one sample in a study of blood T cell repertoires in COVID-19. The table came from immunoSEQ multiplex PCR; TCRdb's copy has only in-frame clones and leaves some out. The table has 270,000 or so clones, about 91% seen once. Sequenced material: PBMCs or T cells enriched from blood (not recorded which). The receptor source for this set is a woman between 40 and 55 years old with acute COVID-19.

This clone was picked up a small number of times. The chain carries TRBV7-8 and TRBJ2-5, with a tentative D call TRBD2 (6 bases). V lost 4 bases to trimming and J lost 5 bases, with 20 bases between them. Per germline, CDR1 SGHVS and CDR2 FQNEAQ. This CDR3 comprises 16 residues. CDR3 residues: CASSSSAGTRGETQYF. DNA for the CDR3: TGTGCCAGCAGCTCTTCCGCGGGAACTCGGGGGGAGACCCAGTACTTC. Full variable domain (rest looked up from reference TRBV7-8 and TRBJ2-5): GAGVSQSPRYKVAKRGQDVALRCDPISGHVSLFWYQQALGQGPEFLTYFQNEAQLDKSGLPSDRFFAERPEGSVSTLKIQRTQQEDSAVYLCASSSSAGTRGETQYFGPGTRLLVL.

The V and J genes are TRBV12-3 or TRBV12-4 and TRBJ1-2, with D tentatively TRBD1 (5 bases). The V end was cut by 3 bases, the J end by 8 bases, with 7 bases between. This CDR3 has 11 amino acids. In DNA form, the CDR3 reads TGTGCCAGCAGTTTCGGGGGGGGCTACACCTTC. It is translated as CASSFGGGYTF.

This sequence joins TRBV3-1 (or the pseudogene TRBV3-2) and TRBJ2-7, with D possibly being TRBD1 (5 bases). The V gene lost 4 bases and the J gene lost 8 bases, with 9 bases spanning the gap. The germline V gene encodes CDR1 LGHDT and CDR2 YNNKEL (reference sequence). This CDR3 is 11 amino acids long. CDR3 amino acids: CASSPKGKQYV. DNA for the CDR3: TGTGCCAGCAGCCCGAAGGGGAAGCAGTACGTC.

This clone has only one observation. The chain links TRBV25-1 to TRBJ1-4; 9 bases line up with TRBD1. This CDR3 region has 15 residues. V lost 6 bases, J lost 7 bases, and 9 bases stayed unmatched. The germline V gene has CDR1 MGHDK and CDR2 SYGVNS. CDR3 nucleotides: TGTGCCAGCAGCTTTACAGGGGGCTTTGGTGAAAAACTGTTTTTT. Translating it yields CASSFTGGFGEKLFF.

This rearrangement joins TRBV9 to TRBJ1-5; 7 bases are a match to TRBD1. Trimming removed 3 bases from V and 7 bases from J; junction bases left unmatched: 4. The V gene's germline CDR1 is SGDLS and CDR2 YYNGEE. The CDR3 loop spans 13 amino acids. CDR3 coding DNA: TGTGCCAGCAGCGCCAGGGGGTACCAGCCCCAGCATTTT. Its protein product is CASSARGYQPQHF.

The gene calls are TRBV7-9 and TRBJ1-2, with unresolved D. This CDR3 has 13 amino acids. Trimming removed 0 bases from V and 8 bases from J, with 10 bases in between. Germline CDR1 and CDR2: SEHNR and FQNEAQ (reference sequence). Here the CDR3 DNA reads TGTGCCAGCAGCTTAGCACGGTCTAAAGGCTACACCTTC. This sequence encodes CASSLARSKGYTF.

The J gene is TRBJ2-1, the V gene TRBV10-3, with 11 bases identical to TRBD2. V shed 4 bases and J 4 bases; nucleotides not matched to a gene: 6. Germline loops: CDR1 ENHRY, CDR2 SYGVKD. This CDR3 spans 16 amino acids. The CDR3 sequence is CAISAALAGDYNEQFF. CDR3 DNA sequence: TGTGCCATCAGTGCCGCACTAGCGGGAGATTACAATGAGCAGTTCTTC.

The V and J genes are TRBV4-1 and TRBJ1-1, with 7 positions matching TRBD1. This CDR3 comprises 16 residues. J lost 0 bases, V lost 4 bases, and 8 bases had no gene match. CDR1 is MGHRA and CDR2 is YSYEKL in the germline V gene. The CDR3 DNA sequence: TGCGCCAGCAGCCTCCTTCCGGGACAGCTGAACACTGAAGCTTTCTTT. Translating it yields CASSLLPGQLNTEAFF.

This sequence joins TRBV4-1 and TRBJ2-7, with 8 nucleotides matching TRBD2. Germline V gene sequence: CDR1 MGHRA, CDR2 YSYEKL. Trimming cost V 0 bases and J 3 bases; bases outside gene matches: 4. The CDR3 has 15 residues. The CDR3, as DNA: TGCGCCAGCAGCCAAGATTCTAGCGGGCTCTACGAGCAGTACTTC. As protein: CASSQDSSGLYEQYF.

This clone was recorded only once. The chain recombines TRBV29-1 with TRBJ2-5, with 7 bases lining up with TRBD2. CDR1 and CDR2 from the germline V gene are SQVTM and ANQGSEA. V shed 7 bases and J 5 bases; nucleotides not matched to a gene: 7. The CDR3 contains 12 residues. DNA of the CDR3: TGCAGCGCTATGACTAGCCCGGAGACCCAGTACTTC. It is translated as CSAMTSPETQYF.

The chain couples TRBV10-1 to TRBJ2-1; TRBD2 matches at 10 bases. The CDR3 is made up of 16 amino acids. V lost 4 bases, J lost 5 bases, and 8 bases stayed unmatched. The germline CDR1 and CDR2 sequences are WNHNN and SYGVQD (reference sequence). The CDR3 region has the DNA TGCGCCAGCAGTGGGGGACTAGCGAGGGGGAACAATGAGCAGTTCTTC. Translation gives CASSGGLARGNNEQFF.

The J gene is TRBJ1-3, the V gene TRBV5-6; 7 bases fit TRBD1. V dropped 2 bases and J dropped 0; count of bases not matched to a gene: 11. Germline V gene sequence: CDR1 SGHDT, CDR2 YYEEEE. The CDR3 has 18 residues. CDR3 amino acids: CASSFYARGASSGNTIYF. In nucleotides, the CDR3 is TGTGCCAGCAGCTTTTACGCCAGGGGGGCCAGCTCTGGAAACACCATATATTTT.

The chain employs TRBV27 and TRBJ1-6, with unresolved D. The CDR3 runs to 14 residues. With 2 bases removed from V and 6 bases from J, the gap between germline ends came to 8 bases. The germline V gene has CDR1 MNHEY and CDR2 SMNVEV (reference sequence). The CDR3 coding sequence is TGTGCCAGCAGTTTAAGGAGCGCTAATTCACCCCTCCACTTT. Its translation is CASSLRSANSPLHF.

The rearrangement joins TRBV27 to TRBJ1-1; a possible D gene is TRBD1 (5 bases). Germline CDR1 MNHEY, CDR2 SMNVEV (reference sequence). The germline V and J ends were trimmed by 3 bases and 3 bases, with 11 bases remaining between them. The length of the CDR3 is 14 residues. CDR3 sequence (DNA): TGTGCCAGCAGTTTCGGGGGTCAGGACACTGAAGCTTTCTTT. Translated: CASSFGGQDTEAFF.

This clone was observed a single time. The V call is TRBV6-4, the J call TRBJ2-5; TRBD2 agrees at 12 bases. This CDR3 has 15 amino acids. Germline assignment: CDR1 MRHNA and CDR2 SNTAGT. The junction had 3 bases not matched to a gene; V was cut back by 2 bases and J by 5 bases. The CDR3 DNA reads as TGTGCCAGCAGTGACCGACTAGCGGGAGATGAGACCCAGTACTTC. Translation: CASSDRLAGDETQYF.

In the case of this clone: The same CDR3 arises from other DNA sequences in this sample as well. The chain couples TRBV18 to TRBJ1-5; D perhaps matches TRBD1 (5 bases). In germline, CDR1 is KGHSH, CDR2 LQKENI. V lost 3 bases and J 5 bases, leaving 8 bases between the germline ends. The CDR3 loop spans 13 amino acids. CDR3 nucleotide sequence: TGTGCCAGCTCACCGACAGCTGATCAGCCCCAGCATTTT. Translating gives CASSPTADQPQHF.

The chain has TRBV15 and TRBJ2-1; D is ambiguous. This CDR3 spans 12 amino acids. Germline CDR1 reads LNHNV; CDR2 reads YYDKDF (reference sequence). The ends were cut back, 1 base at V and 8 bases at J, with 6 bases in the middle. CDR3 sequence: CATSRGSYEQFF. For the CDR3, the DNA is TGTGCCACCAGCAGAGGTTCGTATGAGCAGTTCTTC.

The rearrangement uses TRBV28 and TRBJ2-2, with unresolved D. The CDR3 runs to 15 residues. The germline CDR1 and CDR2 sequences are MDHEN and SYDVKM. Deletions cut 8 bases from V and 2 bases from J, with 15 bases between. CDR3 DNA: TGTGCCAGCCTGCCGTGGAGCTTAAACACCGGGGAGCTGTTTTTT. Amino acids: CASLPWSLNTGELFF. Full variable domain (missing parts from reference TRBV28 and TRBJ2-2): DVKVTQSSRYLVKRTGEKVFLECVQDMDHENMFWYRQDPGLGLRLIYFSYDVKMKEKGDIPEGYSVSREKKERFSLILESASTNQTSMYLCASLPWSLNTGELFFGEGSRLTVL.

J is TRBJ1-1 and V is TRBV14; 8 nucleotides match TRBD1. The V gene end was trimmed by 2 bases and the J gene end by 5 bases; junction bases not matched to a gene: 4. The CDR3 is made up of 14 amino acids. CDR1 and CDR2 from the germline V gene are SGHDN and FVKESK. The CDR3 sequence: CASSQQGAWTEAFF. CDR3 coding DNA: TGTGCCAGCAGCCAACAGGGGGCATGGACTGAAGCTTTCTTT.

The chain has TRBV5-1 and TRBJ1-5; TRBD1 is a possible D gene (5 bases). CDR3 length: 13 amino acids. Per germline, CDR1 SGHRS and CDR2 YFSETQ. V was cut by 5 bases and J by 6 bases, with 12 bases left in between. CDR3 amino acids: CASRSGSGQPQHF. CDR3 nucleotides: TGCGCCAGCAGGTCAGGGTCCGGTCAGCCCCAGCATTTT.

The chain uses TRBV2 and TRBJ1-3; D is undetermined. The CDR3 covers 13 residues. The germline V gene has CDR1 SNHLY and CDR2 FYNNEI. Trimming shortened V by 5 bases and J by 2 bases, and 7 bases separated the two germline ends. CDR3 in DNA: TGTGCCAGCAGTCCCCAAACTGGAAACACCATATATTTT. Its protein is CASSPQTGNTIYF.

The chain joins TRBV28 to TRBJ1-6, with a tentative D call TRBD1 (5 bases). The CDR3 sequence is 14 residues long. V was cut by 8 bases and J by 7 bases, with 15 bases left in between. CDR1 and CDR2 (germline): MDHEN, SYDVKM. CDR3 residues: CASRTTGGNSPLHF. Written as DNA, the CDR3 is TGTGCCAGCCGTACAACAGGTGGAAATTCACCCCTCCACTTT.

The chain couples TRBV19 to TRBJ1-4, with D hard to call. V dropped 3 bases and J dropped 4 bases, with 9 bases sitting between them. Germline CDR1 reads LNHDA; CDR2 reads SQIVND (reference sequence). CDR3 length equals 14 residues. The CDR3 region has the DNA TGTGCCAGTAGTATTGCAGGTTATAATGAAAAACTGTTTTTT. Translated: CASSIAGYNEKLFF.

The rearrangement joins TRBV14 to TRBJ2-3, with 11 bases matching TRBD1. The CDR3 runs to 17 residues. Germline lookup yields CDR1 SGHDN and CDR2 FVKESK. Trimming cost V 4 bases and J 1 base; bases outside gene matches: 7. DNA of the CDR3: TGTGCCAGCAGCCTACTACCGGGACAGGGGGGCACAGATACGCAGTATTTT. Its protein is CASSLLPGQGGTDTQYF.